These 2 T cell receptor beta chains share one sample of origin, sequenced in a study of cytomegalovirus exposure and HLA in healthy donors. Sequenced by immunoSEQ multiplex PCR; TCRdb stores in-frame clones only, minus some. The data contain about 140,000 clones, 82% of them singletons. The source material was PBMCs. Every receptor here comes from a man aged 25 to 40 in good health and CMV-seropositive.

The genes are TRBV18 and TRBJ1-3; D not certain. The germline V and J ends were trimmed by 5 bases and 9 bases, with 11 bases remaining between them. Germline-derived CDR1 and CDR2 are KGHSH and LQKENI. The CDR3 is 12 amino acids. The CDR3 DNA sequence: TGTGCCAGCTCATCGTTCCGGGGCACCATATATTTT. Protein: CASSSFRGTIYF.

The CDR3 spells CASSPLPGTGSSYEQYF. CDR3 DNA sequence: TGCGCCAGCAGCCCCCTTCCCGGGACAGGGAGCTCCTACGAGCAGTACTTC. The rearrangement links TRBV5-1 to TRBJ2-7; 9 nucleotides align to TRBD1. The V and J ends lost 4 bases and 0 bases, in that order; junction bases with no gene match: 11. Germline V gene data show CDR1 as SGHRS and CDR2 as YFSETQ. This CDR3 has 17 residues.